Sequencing of this TCR beta chain was carried out in a study of blood T cell repertoires in COVID-19 (dated by TCRdb to about 2020). Regarding the complete study: Collaborator samples came from the United States, Italy and Spain and covered acute and convalescent phases of COVID-19. The material from the prospective study consisted of cDNA or gDNA derived from T cells, B-cell-depleted T cells, or PBMCs. Deeply sampled blood TCRbeta repertoires from subjects exposed to, actively infected with, or recovered from COVID-19 were included in the dataset. The repertoires were made available in a free public database intended to serve as a resource for research on the immune response to SARS-CoV-2. The samples were drawn from two sources: the first 160 participants of the ongoing ImmuneRACE study, and 1,254 subjects contributed by 6 global collaborators. Sample metadata almost always included a de-identified subject ID, COVID-19 status, age in years and sex. HLA class I and class II types, where available, came from metadata supplied by the sample provider rather than from assay-based typing.

Collaborating institutions collected whole blood in K2EDTA tubes following their own protocols. For TCRbeta analysis, collaborator samples were shipped as frozen whole blood, as isolated PBMCs, or as DNA extracted from either sample type. Trimming takes 4 bases from V and 7 bases from J, and the germline ends sit 20 bases apart. According to the germline V gene (reference sequence), CDR1 reads MNHEY and CDR2 reads SMNVEV. The CDR3 has 15 amino acids, counting the end cysteine and phenylalanine. Kept here is only the CDR3 DNA, which spans 45 bases and is read in frame from base 1. With regard to this clone: Its antigen is unknown. No qualities accompany the bases; no much larger clone lies one base away.

Study-level results and caveats: Clinical and demographic metadata were provided uncurated, with the amount varying by source and participant.

TCRbeta CDR3 regions were amplified from genomic DNA using the immunoSEQ Assay, a bias-controlled multiplex PCR. In the source study's methods: Nucleated cell counts per sample were estimated from amplification of reference gene primers within the assay. Sequence reads were collapsed and filtered to measure the absolute abundance of every unique TCRbeta CDR3 rearrangement. For each sample, productive Simpson clonality was calculated by taking the square root of Simpson's diversity index across productive rearrangements. This is the immuneACCESS table as TCRdb keeps it, with only in-frame sequences that have V and J called. A part of the clones is gone; compared with another copy, unresolved V genes explain less than half, and the rest is unexplained. The DNA was the basis for D and trimming; V, J and clone size are from that table. The sample yields approximately 180,000 clones; 87% were counted once. 20% to 25% of the sample lies in the top ten.

This sequence originates from a man aged 55 to 70 with active or convalescent COVID-19. The sequenced sample was peripheral blood. Recombination connected TRBV27 to TRBJ2-7; a weak D assignment points to TRBD1 (5 bases agree). CDR3 protein: CASSSLVTVPREQYF. The bases are TGTGCCAGCAGTTCCCTCGTGACAGTGCCTCGGGAGCAGTACTTC.